These T cell receptor beta chains were read from a single sample in a study of blood T cell repertoires in COVID-19. Sequencing used immunoSEQ multiplex PCR; TCRdb keeps in-frame clones, though not all of them. The data contain about 370,000 clones, roughly nine tenths of them singletons. Sequenced material: PBMCs or T cells enriched from blood (not recorded which). These receptors were obtained from a man aged 18 to 30 who had recovered from COVID-19. Both conserved end residues are trimmed from each CDR3. Expanded clones are given a class, and other clones once, few, many or no size at all.

size,J,V,CDR3
.,TRBJ2-7,TRBV23-1,ASRTGTRTAYEQY
.,TRBJ1-6,TRBV3-1/TRBV3-2,ASSQDPQHSPLH
.,TRBJ2-1,TRBV9,ASSPITGLAGDYLSEQF
.,TRBJ2-7,TRBV19,ASSIGFGGTSSYEQY
.,TRBJ2-3,TRBV13,ASSSNELRTDTQY
.,TRBJ2-1,TRBV19,ASSLTSGKYNEQF
.,TRBJ1-2,TRBV14,ASSQERTGGYT
.,TRBJ2-5,TRBV9,ASSVGGVEETQY
.,TRBJ1-3,TRBV4-3,ASSQGRWQPDLSGNTIY
.,TRBJ2-4,TRBV19,ASSTRQGDFAKNIQY
.,TRBJ2-2,TRBV5-4,ASSLGGRGFPGELF
.,TRBJ2-2,TRBV18,ASSPSTSGTTITGELF
.,TRBJ1-6,TRBV3-1/TRBV3-2,ASSQSSYNSPLH
once,TRBJ1-3,TRBV28,ASSSGDSLSIY
.,TRBJ1-2,TRBV5-6,ASSPGSNYGYT
.,TRBJ1-5,TRBV28,ASSSFGQSGFSNQPQH
.,TRBJ2-2,TRBV19,ASNSQAANTGELF
few,TRBJ2-1,TRBV6-2/TRBV6-3,ASSYPIGTSGNGGSYNEQF
.,TRBJ2-2,TRBV11-2,ASSPTGTSWSGELF
.,TRBJ2-5,TRBV9,ASSHPGTAD
.,TRBJ1-2,TRBV6-5,ASSNRERDGYT
many,TRBJ1-1,TRBV7-9,ASSRGTTEAF
.,TRBJ2-2,TRBV6-5,ASSYSSLAPTGELF
.,TRBJ2-1,TRBV28,ASSLVRHGSNEQF
.,TRBJ1-5,TRBV28,ASSPSTGGNQPQH
.,TRBJ1-1,TRBV18,ASSTEGVGGTEAF
.,TRBJ2-5,TRBV5-4,ASSAGQGSGETQY
.,TRBJ2-7,TRBV28,ASSLTTQTYEQY
.,TRBJ1-1,TRBV6-5,ASRGQVPEAF
.,TRBJ1-5,TRBV28,ASTGMVQPQH
.,TRBJ1-5,TRBV19,ASTAGWGGNQPQH
.,TRBJ2-3,TRBV9,ASSARYRSSTDTQY
.,TRBJ2-1,TRBV7-2,ASSLTSGGASVSGEQF
.,TRBJ2-5,TRBV7-9,ASSHTGDQETQY
.,TRBJ2-3,TRBV5-6,ASSRRTSYPDTQY
.,TRBJ2-3,TRBV5-5,ASSPDRSFTDTQY
.,TRBJ1-1,TRBV2,ASSEARGRAEAF
.,TRBJ1-2,TRBV28,ASSLVDQGGGYT
.,TRBJ2-7,TRBV18,ASSQQLTHEQY
.,TRBJ2-7,TRBV4-1,ASSHLPGTAGKD
.,TRBJ2-7,TRBV27,ASSLYQDYEQY
.,TRBJ1-1,TRBV19,ASSIDRAEQAF
.,TRBJ2-1,TRBV19,ASSAGAGPEQF
.,TRBJ2-5,TRBV7-8,ASSFREIETQY
.,TRBJ1-5,TRBV6-6,ASSTYRGQRNQPQH
.,TRBJ2-1,TRBV5-8,ASSSDRDHEQF
.,TRBJ2-7,TRBV6-2/TRBV6-3,ASSPTAGQGIYEQY
.,TRBJ1-6,TRBV7-3,ASSRGQGNSPLH
.,TRBJ2-7,TRBV27,ASSLTGGYEQY
.,TRBJ1-1,TRBV7-9,ASSRNREQAF
.,TRBJ1-1,TRBV25-1,ASSDPGTGGFEAF
once,TRBJ2-2,TRBV5-4,ASSRDGSAGELF
.,TRBJ2-7,TRBV3-1/TRBV3-2,ASSRGQGGSYEQY
.,TRBJ2-2,TRBV15,ATSRDIRGTDTGELF
.,TRBJ2-3,TRBV10-3,AIRSGADTQY